This TCR beta chain was captured in a study of Ad26.COV2.S vaccination and SARS-CoV-2 variants. Across the study: Each vaccinee took Ad26.COV2.S intramuscularly, once or twice 56 days apart.

General study results and limits: Vaccine and placebo recipients had comparable breadth of non-spike TCRs. After vaccination, reports described spike-specific CD8+ and CD4+ T cell responses as showing substantial breadth.

With respect to this clone: Antigen specificity is unknown.

The treatment: 15 to 20 received Ad26.COV2.S at low or high dose, single or two shots; 5 received placebo; per-sample allocation not given. All samples were drawn on day 63, counting from the first vaccine or placebo injection. Vaccination employed an Ad26 vector expressing the Wuhan-strain SARS-CoV-2 spike. The table came from immunoSEQ multiplex PCR; TCRdb's copy has only in-frame clones and leaves some out. The sample includes around 240,000 clones, roughly 88% of them seen just once. Germline CDR1 reads LGHNA; CDR2 reads YNFKEQ. This CDR3 region has 17 residues. V trimming: 1 base; J trimming: 0 bases; junction bases outside the gene matches: 7.

This chain uses TRBV4-2 with TRBJ2-7, with 9 bases identical to TRBD2. Sequences were derived from peripheral blood, sampled in a trial of Ad26.COV2.S vaccine versus placebo. The sequence was collected from a person aged 18-60 years who received the Ad26.COV2.S COVID-19 vaccine or a placebo. The CDR3 spells CASSQAGGLASSYEQYF. For the CDR3, the DNA is TGTGCCAGCAGCCAAGCAGGGGGACTAGCAAGCTCCTACGAGCAGTACTTC.